Listed below are T cell receptor beta chains from one sample, sequenced in a study of T cell responses to AZD1222 COVID-19 vaccine. TCRdb's table, derived via immunoSEQ multiplex PCR, lists solely in-frame clones and lacks some. In the table there are about 97,000 clones, 70% to 90% of which are singletons. Sequenced here: peripheral blood, sampled 28 days after the second AZD1222 dose. Receptors were obtained from an adult who received the AZD1222 COVID-19 vaccine. Both conserved end residues are part of each CDR3. D genes are given only for firm matches. Size tells how often a clone was seen (once, few, many) or the class of an expanded clone, and some rows leave it out.

TGCAGTGGACAGGATAATGAAAAACTGTTTTTT,CSGQDNEKLFF,11,.,TRBV20-1,.,TRBJ1-4
TGTGCCAGCAGTTACTCTAGACCCGGGGCCAACGTCCTGACTTTC,CASSYSRPGANVLTF,15,.,TRBV6-6,.,TRBJ2-6
TGCGCCAGCAGCCAAGGACAGGGTAGTCAGCCCCAGCATTTT,CASSQGQGSQPQHF,14,TRBD1,TRBV4-1,.,TRBJ1-5
TGTGCTAGTGGTCACTCGGACAGGGCGTACGAGCAGTACTTC,CASGHSDRAYEQYF,14,TRBD1,TRBV12-5,.,TRBJ2-7
TGTGCCTCCAGTATGGGAGGGGGTAGTACAGATACGCAGTATTTT,CASSMGGGSTDTQYF,15,.,TRBV19,.,TRBJ2-3
TGTGCCAGCAGCTTACCGGGAACCTACGAGCAGTACTTC,CASSLPGTYEQYF,13,.,TRBV13,.,TRBJ2-7
TGTGCCAGCCGCAAAGGGATGCTGGATCAGCCCCAGCATTTT,CASRKGMLDQPQHF,14,.,TRBV19,.,TRBJ1-5
TGCGCCAGCAGCCTGGGGGGCACCTTCGTCGACGAGCAGTACTTC,CASSLGGTFVDEQYF,15,.,TRBV4-3,.,TRBJ2-7
TGCGCCAGCAGCAGGTTTCAACCGGGACTCCCAGCTGAAGCTTTCTTT,CASSRFQPGLPAEAFF,16,.,TRBV23-1,.,TRBJ1-1
TGTGCCAGCAGTTTTCTTAGGGATGAGCAGTTCTTC,CASSFLRDEQFF,12,.,TRBV12-3/TRBV12-4,.,TRBJ2-1
TGTGCCAGCAGCCGGACAGGGGGGTACACAGATACGCAGTATTTT,CASSRTGGYTDTQYF,15,TRBD1,TRBV6-6,.,TRBJ2-3
TGTGCCATCGGGCAGGGAGCTAACTATGGCTACACCTTC,CAIGQGANYGYTF,13,.,TRBV10-3,.,TRBJ1-2
TGTGCCAGCAGAAGACGGGACACCCAGAACACTGAAGCTTTCTTT,CASRRRDTQNTEAFF,15,.,TRBV6-5,.,TRBJ1-1
TGTGCCAGCAGTTTCGTGGCGAGGGGCATTCAGTACTTC,CASSFVARGIQYF,13,.,TRBV12-3/TRBV12-4,once,TRBJ2-4
TGTGCCAGCAGCCCAGCCTGGGGCGGTAATGAAAAACTGTTTTTT,CASSPAWGGNEKLFF,15,.,TRBV27,.,TRBJ1-4
TGTGCCAGCATAGGACACAGGGATCCCTACGAGCAGTACTTC,CASIGHRDPYEQYF,14,.,TRBV7-9,.,TRBJ2-7
TGTGCCAGTCAGACTAGCGGGACGTCCGGGGAGCTGTTTTTT,CASQTSGTSGELFF,14,TRBD2,TRBV19,once,TRBJ2-2